These 21 T cell receptor beta chains share one sample of origin, sequenced in a study of vaccination and CD4 T cells after COVID-19. For these TCRs, the target antigens are not known. Sequenced with the Oncomine TCR Beta short-read assay was DNA taken from cultured CD4+ T cells. TCRdb redid the calling of the PCR reads with MiXCR, one entry per CDR3 protein. Of about 21,000 distinct CDR3 sequences in the sample, 55% to 65% were seen once. Treatment indicated: 10-day PBMC culture with coronavirus spike peptide pools or control peptides (ViraFEST assay). The sequences come from CD4+ T cells from blood, cultured in vitro, collected before SARS-CoV-2 vaccination. These TCRs come from a human donor who received a COVID-19 vaccine.

The chain uses TRBV27 and TRBJ1-6, with unresolved D. The CDR3 runs 15 residues. Deletions cut 0 bases from V and 3 bases from J, with 6 bases between. Germline loops: CDR1 MNHEY, CDR2 SMNVEV (reference sequence). CDR3 sequence: CASSLSGSYNSPLHF. The CDR3 DNA sequence: TGTGCCAGCAGTTTATCGGGCAGCTATAATTCACCCCTCCACTTT.

V usage is TRBV19 and J usage is TRBJ2-6; 14 positions match TRBD2. The germline gives CDR1 LNHDA, CDR2 SQIVND (reference sequence). Unmatched junction bases numbered 1, after V lost 4 bases and J lost 2 bases. The CDR3 sequence is 17 residues long. For the CDR3, the DNA is TGTGCCAGTAGTAGGGGACTAGCGGGGGCTGGGGCCAACGTCCTGACTTTC. Its protein is CASSRGLAGAGANVLTF.

The chain uses TRBV5-4 and TRBJ2-3, with a weak D call TRBD2 (6 bases). Germline CDR1 reads SGHNT; CDR2 reads YYREEE (reference sequence). The CDR3 is 17 residues long. V was pared by 0 bases and J by 0 bases, with 14 bases between. CDR3 DNA sequence: TGTGCCAGCAGCTTGGAGGCTGGCGGGATAAGCACAGATACGCAGTATTTT. Encoded protein: CASSLEAGGISTDTQYF.

The rearrangement links TRBV24-1 to TRBJ2-5; TRBD1 aligns across 7 bases. CDR1 is KGHDR and CDR2 is SFDVKD in the germline V gene. V was pared by 2 bases and J by 5 bases, with 10 bases of the junction left unmatched. This CDR3 has 16 residues. CDR3 protein: CATSDSGRGSWETQYF. CDR3 coding DNA: TGTGCCACCAGTGATTCCGGCAGGGGGAGTTGGGAGACCCAGTACTTC.

This chain connects TRBV7-6 to TRBJ2-3; D not resolved. CDR1 is SGHVS and CDR2 is FNYEAQ in the germline V gene. V was pared by 5 bases and J by 1 base, with 13 bases between. This CDR3 contains 15 residues. CDR3 sequence (DNA): TGTGCCAGCAGCCTGTCCCCTCTAGGCACAGATACGCAGTATTTT. This gives the protein CASSLSPLGTDTQYF.

The V gene is TRBV30, the J gene TRBJ1-3; D call uncertain. The V gene lost 2 bases and the J gene lost 3 bases, with 26 bases spanning the gap. Germline V lookup: CDR1 GTSNPN, CDR2 SVGIG (reference sequence). The CDR3 is 19 residues long. CDR3: CAWSFYSNLWGTGGNTIYF. CDR3 DNA: TGTGCCTGGAGTTTCTACAGTAACCTCTGGGGAACCGGTGGAAACACCATATATTTT.

In DNA, the CDR3 is TGTGCCACCAGTGATTATGCGATGAACACTGAAGCTTTCTTT. It specifies CATSDYAMNTEAFF. This chain connects TRBV24-1 to TRBJ1-1; D gene unclear. The V end lost 2 bases, the J end lost 0 bases, and 6 bases lay between the germline ends. In germline, CDR1 is KGHDR, CDR2 SFDVKD. The CDR3 runs to 14 residues.

This clonotype was observed a single time. The rearrangement uses TRBV12-3 or TRBV12-4 and TRBJ2-7, with 8 bases identical to TRBD1. The CDR3 totals 15 residues. J was trimmed by 2 bases and V by 6 bases; bases with no gene match: 9. The CDR3 nucleotides read TGTGCCAGCAGCAACGACAGGGGATACACCTACGAGCAGTACTTC. As protein: CASSNDRGYTYEQYF.

The chain couples TRBV2 to TRBJ1-1; D perhaps matches TRBD1 (5 bases). In germline, CDR1 is SNHLY, CDR2 FYNNEI. The germline V and J ends were trimmed by 8 bases and 1 base, with 11 bases remaining between them. CDR3 length: 13 amino acids. As DNA, the CDR3 is TGTGCCAGCGTTGGAGGGGCGAACACTGAAGCTTTCTTT. Translation: CASVGGANTEAFF.

The chain has TRBV6-1 and TRBJ2-5; D not resolved. The CDR3 is 16 residues long. Germline lookup yields CDR1 MNHNS and CDR2 SASEGT. V lost 8 bases, J lost 4 bases, and 23 bases lay in between. CDR3 coding DNA: TGTGCCAGCTCCAATCGATCTATTGGGCATCCAGAGACCCAGTACTTC. Protein sequence: CASSNRSIGHPETQYF.

This clonotype was seen a handful of times. The rearrangement joins TRBV7-6 to TRBJ2-6; TRBD1 might be the D (6 bases). There are 17 residues in the CDR3. Germline V gene data show CDR1 as SGHVS and CDR2 as FNYEAQ. The germline V and J ends were trimmed by 5 bases and 0 bases, with 14 bases remaining between them. The CDR3 is CASSISGDPSGANVLTF. The CDR3 DNA sequence: TGTGCCAGCAGCATCTCAGGGGATCCCTCTGGGGCCAACGTCCTGACTTTC.

This clonotype appeared a few times. This chain links TRBV6-5 with TRBJ1-6; 9 bases line up with TRBD1. Germline V gene sequence: CDR1 MNHEY, CDR2 SVGAGI. V gave up 4 bases and J gave up 10 bases; unmatched junction bases: 8. The CDR3 extends over 15 amino acids. CDR3 sequence reads: CASSSGDREVSPLHF. In DNA, the CDR3 is TGTGCCAGCAGTTCCGGGGACAGGGAGGTCTCACCCCTCCACTTT.

The CDR3 is CASSFNREAETQYF. In DNA form, the CDR3 reads TGTGCCAGCAGCTTCAACAGGGAAGCCGAGACCCAGTACTTC. The chain couples TRBV7-9 to TRBJ2-5, with a tentative D call TRBD1 (6 bases). The germline gives CDR1 SEHNR, CDR2 FQNEAQ (reference sequence). V shed 3 bases and J shed 5 bases, with 13 bases lying between them. CDR3 size: 14 residues.

The V and J genes are TRBV5-5 and TRBJ2-1; 8 bases agree with TRBD2. Unmatched junction bases numbered 7, after V lost 0 bases and J lost 8 bases. The length of the CDR3 is 15 residues. CDR1 is SGHKS, CDR2 YYEKEE, per germline (reference sequence). CDR3 in DNA: TGTGCCAGCAGCTTGGAAGGGACTAGTAAGGATGAGCAGTTCTTC. It translates to CASSLEGTSKDEQFF.

The rearrangement links TRBV2 to TRBJ2-2; 9 positions agree with TRBD1. Looked up from germline, CDR1 is SNHLY and CDR2 is FYNNEI. With V trimmed by 4 bases and J by 4 bases, 4 bases remained unmatched. CDR3 size: 15 residues. Written as DNA, the CDR3 is TGTGCCAGCAGTGTGTACAGGGGGCCCACCGGGGAGCTGTTTTTT. Protein sequence: CASSVYRGPTGELFF. Full variable domain (remainder filled in from reference TRBV2 and TRBJ2-2): EPEVTQTPSHQVTQMGQEVILRCVPISNHLYFYWYRQILGQKVEFLVSFYNNEISEKSEIFDDQFSVERPDGSNFTLKIRSTKLEDSAMYFCASSVYRGPTGELFFGEGSRLTVL.

The CDR3 bases are TGCGCCAGCAGCCCGTCAGGATACACTGAAGCTTTCTTT. It translates to CASSPSGYTEAFF. The chain employs TRBV5-1 and TRBJ1-1; D not resolved. Germline V gene lookup returns CDR1 SGHRS and CDR2 YFSETQ. The CDR3 spans 13 residues. Trimming removed 4 bases from V and 3 bases from J, with 10 bases in between.

This rearrangement joins TRBV12-3 or TRBV12-4 to TRBJ2-7, with D unresolved. Trimming removed 7 bases at V and 0 bases at J, with 7 bases between. The CDR3 covers 12 residues. The DNA for the CDR3 is TGTGCCAGCAATTTGGTCTCCTACGAGCAGTACTTC. It translates to CASNLVSYEQYF.

The gene calls are TRBV2 and TRBJ2-7, with a weak D call TRBD2 (6 bases). This CDR3 has 12 residues. Germline V gene sequence: CDR1 SNHLY, CDR2 FYNNEI. V lost 2 bases to trimming and J lost 8 bases, with 10 bases between them. The CDR3 nucleotides read TGTGCCAGCAGTGAACGGGGGAGTCAGCAGTACTTC. It is translated as CASSERGSQQYF.

The chain is built from TRBV7-2 and TRBJ1-4; D not certain. CDR3 length: 15 amino acids. Germline lookup yields CDR1 SGHTA and CDR2 FQGNSA. With 4 bases removed from V and 0 bases from J, the gap between germline ends came to 9 bases. The CDR3 reads CASSSPQSTNEKLFF. CDR3 nucleotide sequence: TGTGCCAGCAGCTCCCCACAGTCAACTAATGAAAAACTGTTTTTT. Based on the CDR3 plus reference TRBV7-2 and TRBJ1-4, the full variable domain is GAGVSQSPSNKVTEKGKDVELRCDPISGHTALYWYRQSLGQGLEFLIYFQGNSAPDKSGLPSDRFSAERTGGSVSTLTIQRTQQEDSAVYLCASSSPQSTNEKLFFGSGTQLSVL.

V usage is TRBV7-3 and J usage is TRBJ1-6; 7 bases are a match to TRBD1. The CDR3 extends over 17 amino acids. V gave up 6 bases and J gave up 7 bases; unmatched junction bases: 15. Germline V gives CDR1 SGHTA, CDR2 FQGTGA. The CDR3 is CASRAGATGSSNSPLHF. The DNA for the CDR3 is TGTGCCAGCAGGGCCGGGGCGACAGGGAGTTCGAATTCACCCCTCCACTTT.

The chain uses TRBV7-9 and TRBJ2-1; D is ambiguous. V lost 6 bases, J lost 6 bases, and 12 bases lay in between. Germline V CDR1 and CDR2: SEHNR, FQNEAQ (reference sequence). The CDR3 has 13 amino acids. CDR3 residues: CASSSLIVNEQFF. CDR3 nucleotides: TGTGCCAGCAGTTCGTTAATTGTCAATGAGCAGTTCTTC.